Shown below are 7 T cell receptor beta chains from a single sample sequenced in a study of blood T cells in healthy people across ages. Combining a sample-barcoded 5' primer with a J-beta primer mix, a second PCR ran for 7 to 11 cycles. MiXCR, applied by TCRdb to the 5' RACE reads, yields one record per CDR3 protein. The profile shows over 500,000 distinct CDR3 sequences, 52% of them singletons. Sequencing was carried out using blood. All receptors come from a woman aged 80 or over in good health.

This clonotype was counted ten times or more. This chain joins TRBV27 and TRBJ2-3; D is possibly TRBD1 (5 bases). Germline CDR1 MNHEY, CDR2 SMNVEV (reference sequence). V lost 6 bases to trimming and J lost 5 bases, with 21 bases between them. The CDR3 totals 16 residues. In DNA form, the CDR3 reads TGTGCCAGCAGACCGACAGCAACCCTAAGAGGAGATACGCAGTATTTT. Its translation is CASRPTATLRGDTQYF.

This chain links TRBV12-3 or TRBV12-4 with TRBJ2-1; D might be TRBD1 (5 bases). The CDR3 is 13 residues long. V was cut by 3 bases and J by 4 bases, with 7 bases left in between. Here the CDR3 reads CASSFYRYNEQFF. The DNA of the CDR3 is TGTGCCAGCAGTTTTTACAGGTACAATGAGCAGTTCTTC.

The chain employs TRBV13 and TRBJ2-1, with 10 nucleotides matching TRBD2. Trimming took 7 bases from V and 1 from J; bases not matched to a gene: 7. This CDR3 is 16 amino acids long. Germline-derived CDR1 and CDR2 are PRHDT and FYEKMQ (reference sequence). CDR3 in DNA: TGTGCCAGCACCCCTAGCGGGGGCAGGTCCTACAATGAGCAGTTCTTC. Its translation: CASTPSGGRSYNEQFF.

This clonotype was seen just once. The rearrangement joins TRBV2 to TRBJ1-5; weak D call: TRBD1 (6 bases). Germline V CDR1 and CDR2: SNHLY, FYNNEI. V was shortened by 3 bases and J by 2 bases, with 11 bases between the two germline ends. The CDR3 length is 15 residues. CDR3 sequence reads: CASSDRGTRNQPQHF. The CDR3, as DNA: TGTGCCAGCAGTGATAGAGGGACACGCAATCAGCCCCAGCATTTT.

CDR3 amino acids: CAILERREQYF. CDR3 nucleotide sequence: TGTGCCATCCTGGAGAGGCGGGAGCAGTACTTC. The chain uses TRBV12-3 or TRBV12-4 and TRBJ2-5; 7 bases map to TRBD2. The CDR3 totals 11 residues. V lost 10 bases, J lost 11 bases, and 10 bases stayed unmatched.

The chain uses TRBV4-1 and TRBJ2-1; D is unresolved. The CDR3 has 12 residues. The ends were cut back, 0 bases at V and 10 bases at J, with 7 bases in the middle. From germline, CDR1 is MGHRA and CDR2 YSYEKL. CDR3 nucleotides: TGCGCCAGCAGCCAAGATTCCCGCGAGCAGTTCTTC. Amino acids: CASSQDSREQFF.

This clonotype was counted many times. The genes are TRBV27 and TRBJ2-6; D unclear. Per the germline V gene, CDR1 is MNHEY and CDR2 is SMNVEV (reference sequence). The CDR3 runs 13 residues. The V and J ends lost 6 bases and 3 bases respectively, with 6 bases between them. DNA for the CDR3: TGTGCCAGCAGCTCCTTTGGGGCCAACGTCCTGACTTTC. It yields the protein CASSSFGANVLTF.